This TCR beta chain was captured in a study of blood T cell repertoires in COVID-19. V lost 0 bases, J lost 2 bases, and 11 bases lay in between. This CDR3 spans 17 amino acids. In germline, CDR1 is MGHRA, CDR2 YSYEKL. TCRdb's copy holds only in-frame clones and misses some; the assay was immunoSEQ multiplex PCR. Of a few hundred thousand clones listed, 84% are singletons. The chain employs TRBV4-1 and TRBJ1-6, with no clear D. The origin of this receptor is a man in his sixties with acute or convalescent COVID-19. Material for sequencing was peripheral blood. CDR3 sequence reads: CASSQDLRGTYNSPLHF. As DNA, the CDR3 is TGCGCCAGCAGCCAAGATTTGAGAGGGACCTATAATTCACCCCTCCACTTT.